Given below is one TCR beta chain in context. Other DNA sequences of this sample code for an identical CDR3. The sample originates from a study of cytomegalovirus exposure and HLA in healthy donors. The study ran its PCR with 60 Vbeta and 13 Jbeta primers. TCRdb keeps only in-frame clones here, not all; method: immunoSEQ multiplex PCR. The sample shows about 300,000 clones, 75% to 90% of them seen only once. This clonotype was obtained from a man aged 35 to 55 in good health and CMV-seropositive. The sample taken for sequencing was PBMCs.

The CDR3 DNA is TGTGCCAGCAGTCCCGGGACTAGCGCAGATACGCAGTATTTT. It codes for CASSPGTSADTQYF. The chain uses TRBV7-2 and TRBJ2-3, with 10 bases that match TRBD2. Germline assignment: CDR1 SGHTA and CDR2 FQGNSA. The CDR3 is 14 residues long. V dropped 6 bases and J dropped 4; count of bases not matched to a gene: 4.